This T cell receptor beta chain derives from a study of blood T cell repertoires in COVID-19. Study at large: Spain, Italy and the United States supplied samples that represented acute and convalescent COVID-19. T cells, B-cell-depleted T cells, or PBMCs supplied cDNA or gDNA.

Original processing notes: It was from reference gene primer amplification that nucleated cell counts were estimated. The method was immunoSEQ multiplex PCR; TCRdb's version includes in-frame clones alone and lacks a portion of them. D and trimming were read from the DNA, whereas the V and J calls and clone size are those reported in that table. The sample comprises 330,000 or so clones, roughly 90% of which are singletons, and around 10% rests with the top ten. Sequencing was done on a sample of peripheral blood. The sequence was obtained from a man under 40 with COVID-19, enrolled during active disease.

In nucleotides, the CDR3 is TGTGCCAGCAGTGGGTCCGGGATCTCCTACGAGCAGTACTTC. Protein sequence: CASSGSGISYEQYF. The V call is TRBV6-6, the J call TRBJ2-7; perhaps TRBD2 as D (5 bases). V was cut by 5 bases and J by 0 bases, with 11 bases left in between. Per the germline V gene, CDR1 is MNHNY and CDR2 is SVGAGI (reference sequence). The CDR3 extends over 14 amino acids.